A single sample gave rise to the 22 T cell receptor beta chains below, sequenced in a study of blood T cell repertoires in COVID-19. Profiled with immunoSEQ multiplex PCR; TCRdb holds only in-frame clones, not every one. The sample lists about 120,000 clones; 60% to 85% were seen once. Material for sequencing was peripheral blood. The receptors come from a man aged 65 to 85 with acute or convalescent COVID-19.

CDR3 amino acids: CASSFPGYNEKLFF. CDR3 nucleotide sequence: TGTGCCAGCAGCTTTCCGGGATATAATGAAAAACTGTTTTTT. This chain connects TRBV11-2 to TRBJ1-4; D unclear. Trimming took 3 bases from V and 4 from J, leaving 9 bases between them. Germline values: CDR1 SGHAT, CDR2 FQNNGV. The CDR3 contains 14 residues.

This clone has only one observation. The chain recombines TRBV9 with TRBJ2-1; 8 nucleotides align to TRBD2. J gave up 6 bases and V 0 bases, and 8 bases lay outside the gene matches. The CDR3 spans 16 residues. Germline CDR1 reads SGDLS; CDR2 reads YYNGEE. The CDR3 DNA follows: TGTGCCAGCAGCGTAGGTTCAGCGGGGGCCAGCAATGAGCAGTTCTTC. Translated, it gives CASSVGSAGASNEQFF.

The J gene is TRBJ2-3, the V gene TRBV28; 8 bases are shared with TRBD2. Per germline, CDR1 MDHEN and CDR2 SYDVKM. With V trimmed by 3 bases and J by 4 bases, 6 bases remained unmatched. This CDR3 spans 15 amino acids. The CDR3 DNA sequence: TGTGCCAGCAGTTTCGGGGGGGGGCTGGCAGATACGCAGTATTTT. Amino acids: CASSFGGGLADTQYF. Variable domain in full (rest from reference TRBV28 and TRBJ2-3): DVKVTQSSRYLVKRTGEKVFLECVQDMDHENMFWYRQDPGLGLRLIYFSYDVKMKEKGDIPEGYSVSREKKERFSLILESASTNQTSMYLCASSFGGGLADTQYFGPGTRLTVL.

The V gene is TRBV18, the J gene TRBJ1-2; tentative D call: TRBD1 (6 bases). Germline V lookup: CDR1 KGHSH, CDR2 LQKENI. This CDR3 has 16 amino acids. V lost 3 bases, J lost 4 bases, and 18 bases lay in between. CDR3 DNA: TGTGCCAGCTCACCGCTACAGGGAGAGGAAGGCTATGGCTACACCTTC. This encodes CASSPLQGEEGYGYTF.

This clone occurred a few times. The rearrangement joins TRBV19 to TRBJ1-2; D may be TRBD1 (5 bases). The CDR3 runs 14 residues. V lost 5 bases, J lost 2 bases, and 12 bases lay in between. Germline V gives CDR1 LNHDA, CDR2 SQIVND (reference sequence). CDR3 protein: CASSFLAGNYGYTF. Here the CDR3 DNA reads TGTGCCAGTAGTTTCCTCGCAGGGAACTATGGCTACACCTTC.

The DNA of the CDR3 is TGTGCCAGTAGCAAAAATCTCCAGGGGAAAGCTTTCTTT. This translates into CASSKNLQGKAFF. The chain has TRBV19 and TRBJ1-1; D possibly corresponds to TRBD1 (6 bases). CDR3 length equals 13 residues. The germline CDR1 and CDR2 sequences are LNHDA and SQIVND (reference sequence). V gave up 6 bases and J gave up 9 bases, with 17 bases separating them.

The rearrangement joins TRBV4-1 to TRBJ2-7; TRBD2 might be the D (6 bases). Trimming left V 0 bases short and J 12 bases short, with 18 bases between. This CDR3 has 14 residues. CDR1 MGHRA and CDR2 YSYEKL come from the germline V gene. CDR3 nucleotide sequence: TGCGCCAGCAGCCAAGATCGGGGGTCATCCGGGGGGTACTTC. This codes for CASSQDRGSSGGYF.

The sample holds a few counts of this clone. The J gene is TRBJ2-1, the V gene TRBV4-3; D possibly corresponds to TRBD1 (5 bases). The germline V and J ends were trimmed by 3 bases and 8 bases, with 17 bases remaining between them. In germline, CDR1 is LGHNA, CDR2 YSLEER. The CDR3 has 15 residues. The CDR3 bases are TGCGCCAGCAGCCAGCAGGGTAGGTTGTCCCATGAGCAGTTCTTC. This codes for CASSQQGRLSHEQFF.

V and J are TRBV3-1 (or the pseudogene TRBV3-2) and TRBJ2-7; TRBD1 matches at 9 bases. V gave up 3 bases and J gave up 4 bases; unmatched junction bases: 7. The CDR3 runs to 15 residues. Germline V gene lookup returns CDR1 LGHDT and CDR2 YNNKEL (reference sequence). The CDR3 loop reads CASSHPGQGSYEQYF. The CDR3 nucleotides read TGTGCCAGCAGCCACCCGGGACAGGGTTCTTACGAGCAGTACTTC.

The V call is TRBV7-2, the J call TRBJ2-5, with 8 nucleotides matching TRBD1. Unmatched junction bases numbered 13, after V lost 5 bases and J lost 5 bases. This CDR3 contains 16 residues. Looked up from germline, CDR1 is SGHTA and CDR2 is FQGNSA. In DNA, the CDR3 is TGTGCCAGCAGCCTTAGACAGGGGCGCGGGGTGGAGACCCAGTACTTC. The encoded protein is CASSLRQGRGVETQYF.

CDR3: CASSPDRGLAVYNEQFF. The DNA of the CDR3 is TGTGCCAGCAGCCCCGACAGGGGACTAGCGGTATACAATGAGCAGTTCTTC. This chain joins TRBV9 and TRBJ2-1; TRBD2 matches 11 bases. Germline V gives CDR1 SGDLS, CDR2 YYNGEE. The CDR3 runs 17 residues. V lost 4 bases and J lost 4; bases outside the gene matches: 10.

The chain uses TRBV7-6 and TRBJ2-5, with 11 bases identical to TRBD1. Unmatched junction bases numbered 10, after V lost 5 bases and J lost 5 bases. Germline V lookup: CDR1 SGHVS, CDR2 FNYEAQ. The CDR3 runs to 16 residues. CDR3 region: CASSPLGQGAYETQYF. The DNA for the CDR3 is TGTGCCAGCAGCCCACTTGGACAGGGGGCATACGAGACCCAGTACTTC. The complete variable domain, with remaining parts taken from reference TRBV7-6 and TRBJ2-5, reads GAGVSQSPRYKVTKRGQDVALRCDPISGHVSLYWYRQALGQGPEFLTYFNYEAQQDKSGLPNDRFSAERPEGSISTLTIQRTEQRDSAMYRCASSPLGQGAYETQYFGPGTRLLVL.

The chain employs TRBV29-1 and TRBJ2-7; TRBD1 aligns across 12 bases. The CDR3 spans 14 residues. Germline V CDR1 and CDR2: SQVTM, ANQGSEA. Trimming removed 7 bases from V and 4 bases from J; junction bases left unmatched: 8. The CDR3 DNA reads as TGCAGCGCGGGACAGGGGGCGCGAGGTTACGAGCAGTACTTC. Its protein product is CSAGQGARGYEQYF.

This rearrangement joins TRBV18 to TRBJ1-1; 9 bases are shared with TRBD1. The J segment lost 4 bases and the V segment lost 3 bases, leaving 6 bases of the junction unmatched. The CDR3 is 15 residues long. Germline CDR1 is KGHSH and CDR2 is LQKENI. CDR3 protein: CASSPGQGRTTEAFF. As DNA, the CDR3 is TGTGCCAGCTCACCGGGACAGGGAAGAACCACTGAAGCTTTCTTT.

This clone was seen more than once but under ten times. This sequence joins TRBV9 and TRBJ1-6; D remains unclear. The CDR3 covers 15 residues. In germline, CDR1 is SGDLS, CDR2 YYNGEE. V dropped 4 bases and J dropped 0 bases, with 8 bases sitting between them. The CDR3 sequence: CASSPPGSYNSPLHF. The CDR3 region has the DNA TGTGCCAGCAGCCCCCCGGGCTCCTATAATTCACCCCTCCACTTT.

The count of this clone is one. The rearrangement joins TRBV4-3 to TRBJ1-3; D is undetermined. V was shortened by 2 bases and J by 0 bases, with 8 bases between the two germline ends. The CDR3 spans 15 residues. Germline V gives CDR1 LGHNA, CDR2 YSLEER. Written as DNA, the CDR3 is TGCGCCAGCAGCCAATTCGGGGACTCTGGAAACACCATATATTTT. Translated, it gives CASSQFGDSGNTIYF.

CDR3 region: CASSLGLAGGATQETQYF. The CDR3, as DNA: TGTGCCAGCAGTCTGGGACTAGCGGGGGGTGCCACCCAAGAGACCCAGTACTTC. This chain uses TRBV2 with TRBJ2-5, with 15 bases fitting TRBD2. Germline-derived CDR1 and CDR2 are SNHLY and FYNNEI. CDR3 length: 18 residues. Losses at the gene ends were 5 bases for V and 1 base for J; bases not matched to a gene: 8.

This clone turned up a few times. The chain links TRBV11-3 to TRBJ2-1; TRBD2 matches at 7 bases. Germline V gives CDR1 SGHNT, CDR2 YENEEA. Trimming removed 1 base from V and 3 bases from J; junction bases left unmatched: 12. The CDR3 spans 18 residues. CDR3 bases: TGTGCCAGCAGCTTAGCTCGACTAGCTGGAGTGGACTACAATGAGCAGTTCTTC. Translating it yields CASSLARLAGVDYNEQFF.

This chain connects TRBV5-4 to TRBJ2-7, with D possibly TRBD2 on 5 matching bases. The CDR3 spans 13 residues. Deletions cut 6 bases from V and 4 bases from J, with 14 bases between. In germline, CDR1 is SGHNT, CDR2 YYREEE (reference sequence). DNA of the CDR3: TGTGCCAGCACTACGAGAGGAGGATACGAGCAGTACTTC. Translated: CASTTRGGYEQYF.

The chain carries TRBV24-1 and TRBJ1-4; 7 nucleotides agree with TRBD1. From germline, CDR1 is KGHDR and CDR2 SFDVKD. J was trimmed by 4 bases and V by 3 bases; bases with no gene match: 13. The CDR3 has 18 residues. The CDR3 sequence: CATSDVEGAGLLNEKLFF. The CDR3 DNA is TGTGCCACCAGTGATGTGGAGGGGGCAGGCTTGCTTAATGAAAAACTGTTTTTT.

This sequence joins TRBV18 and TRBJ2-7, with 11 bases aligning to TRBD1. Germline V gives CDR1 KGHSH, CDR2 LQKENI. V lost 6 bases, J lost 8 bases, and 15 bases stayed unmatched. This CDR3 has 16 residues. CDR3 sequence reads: CASSWIGDRGSGKQYF. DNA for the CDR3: TGTGCCAGCTCCTGGATAGGGGACAGGGGGTCCGGGAAGCAGTACTTC.

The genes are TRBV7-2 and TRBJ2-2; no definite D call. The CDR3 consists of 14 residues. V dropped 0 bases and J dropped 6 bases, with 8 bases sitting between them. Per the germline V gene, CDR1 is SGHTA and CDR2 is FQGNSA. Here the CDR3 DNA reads TGTGCCAGCAGCTTAGCCCCAGTGCCCGGGGAGCTGTTTTTT. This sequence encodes CASSLAPVPGELFF.